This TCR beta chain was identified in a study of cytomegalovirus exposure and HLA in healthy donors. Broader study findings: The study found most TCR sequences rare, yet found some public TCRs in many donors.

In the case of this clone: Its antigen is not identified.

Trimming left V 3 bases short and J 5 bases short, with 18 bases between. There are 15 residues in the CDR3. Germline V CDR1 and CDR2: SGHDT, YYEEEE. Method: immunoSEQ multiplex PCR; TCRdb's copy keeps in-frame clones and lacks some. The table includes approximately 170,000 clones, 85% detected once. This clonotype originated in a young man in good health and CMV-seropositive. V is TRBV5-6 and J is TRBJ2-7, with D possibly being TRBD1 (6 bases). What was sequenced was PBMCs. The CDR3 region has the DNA TGTGCCAGCAGCTCGGACAGAGGTAGGGTAAACGAGCAGTACTTC. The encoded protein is CASSSDRGRVNEQYF.